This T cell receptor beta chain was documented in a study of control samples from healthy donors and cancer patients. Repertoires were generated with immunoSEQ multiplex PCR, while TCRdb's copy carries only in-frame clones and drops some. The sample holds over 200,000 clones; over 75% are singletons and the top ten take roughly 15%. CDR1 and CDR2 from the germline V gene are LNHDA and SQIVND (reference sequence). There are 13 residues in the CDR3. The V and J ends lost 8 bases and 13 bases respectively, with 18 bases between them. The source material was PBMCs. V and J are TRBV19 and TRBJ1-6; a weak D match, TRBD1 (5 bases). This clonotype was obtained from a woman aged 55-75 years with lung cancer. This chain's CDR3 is CASGDRSTLPLHF. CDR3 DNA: TGTGCCAGTGGGGACCGATCTACCCTGCCCCTCCACTTT.